The 9 T cell receptor beta chains listed next were all sequenced from one sample in a study of OX40 agonist ivuxolimab in advanced cancers. TCRdb keeps only in-frame clones here, not all; method: immunoSEQ multiplex PCR. The sample includes about 130,000 clones, about 92% of them seen just once. The source was CD4+ or CD8+ T cells sorted from blood, collected in a trial of the OX40 agonist ivuxolimab. These receptors were taken from an adult with an advanced solid tumor such as melanoma, head and neck, liver or kidney cancer.

The J gene is TRBJ1-5, the V gene TRBV28; the D is unclear. The length of the CDR3 is 15 residues. Germline CDR1 is MDHEN and CDR2 is SYDVKM. The V end was cut by 6 bases, the J end by 0 bases, with 12 bases between. The CDR3 DNA reads as TGTGCCAGCAGACCGGGCCTCCTTAGCAATCAGCCCCAGCATTTT. It translates to CASRPGLLSNQPQHF.

This clone came up once. The chain couples TRBV6-1 to TRBJ1-4; tentatively, D is TRBD1 (6 bases). Germline V gives CDR1 MNHNS, CDR2 SASEGT. V shed 4 bases and J shed 10 bases, with 13 bases lying between them. The CDR3 is 13 residues long. Here the CDR3 reads CASSVPEGGKLFF. The CDR3 bases are TGTGCCAGCAGTGTTCCCGAGGGGGGAAAACTGTTTTTT.

This chain connects TRBV7-9 to TRBJ2-2, with 9 bases matching TRBD2. This CDR3 contains 16 residues. CDR1 SEHNR and CDR2 FQNEAQ come from the germline V gene (reference sequence). V lost 5 bases and J lost 4; bases outside the gene matches: 8. CDR3 sequence (DNA): TGTGCCAGCAGCCCCCCCGGGACTAGCAGCACCGGGGAGCTGTTTTTT. Translated, it gives CASSPPGTSSTGELFF.

The chain uses TRBV5-4 and TRBJ1-4; 9 bases are shared with TRBD1. The CDR3 has 17 amino acids. The V gene's germline CDR1 is SGHNT and CDR2 YYREEE (reference sequence). The junction had 6 bases not matched to a gene; V was cut back by 3 bases and J by 0 bases. The CDR3 sequence is CASSSKGQGATNEKLFF. DNA of the CDR3: TGTGCCAGCAGCTCGAAGGGACAGGGAGCAACTAATGAAAAACTGTTTTTT.

This chain uses TRBV25-1 with TRBJ1-2; 7 positions agree with TRBD1. In germline, CDR1 is MGHDK, CDR2 SYGVNS. V lost 6 bases and J lost 6; bases outside the gene matches: 7. The CDR3 totals 13 residues. The DNA of the CDR3 is TGTGCCAGCAGGCCGACAGGGACCCATGGCTACACCTTC. Amino acids: CASRPTGTHGYTF.

V usage is TRBV7-2 and J usage is TRBJ2-1; TRBD2 might be the D (5 bases). The CDR3 spans 18 residues. V was cut by 5 bases and J by 4 bases, with 24 bases left in between. Germline V gene lookup returns CDR1 SGHTA and CDR2 FQGNSA. DNA of the CDR3: TGTGCCAGCAGCCCCTTATCCGGAGCTAACGGGGTATACAATGAGCAGTTCTTC. Protein: CASSPLSGANGVYNEQFF.

The chain links TRBV11-3 to TRBJ2-6, with D maybe TRBD2 (6 bases). The CDR3 extends over 20 amino acids. Trimming stripped 2 bases from V and 0 bases from J, with 20 bases between. Germline V gene sequence: CDR1 SGHNT, CDR2 YENEEA. The CDR3 reads CASSLTWGEGGSSGANVLTF. In DNA form, the CDR3 reads TGTGCCAGCAGCTTAACCTGGGGGGAAGGAGGGTCCTCTGGGGCCAACGTCCTGACTTTC.

This chain links TRBV4-2 with TRBJ1-5; 9 bases fit TRBD1. With V trimmed by 5 bases and J by 5 bases, 7 bases remained unmatched. From germline, CDR1 is LGHNA and CDR2 YNFKEQ. The CDR3 extends over 15 amino acids. The CDR3 protein is CASSSGQGNDQPQHF. For the CDR3, the DNA is TGTGCCAGCAGCTCAGGACAGGGGAATGATCAGCCCCAGCATTTT.

The chain couples TRBV18 to TRBJ1-4, with D hard to call. Germline lookup yields CDR1 KGHSH and CDR2 LQKENI. The CDR3 consists of 16 residues. Trimming took 2 bases from V and 3 from J, leaving 13 bases between them. The CDR3 bases are TGTGCCAGCTCACCATTTTTAACAGACTCTAATGAAAAACTGTTTTTT. Protein product: CASSPFLTDSNEKLFF.